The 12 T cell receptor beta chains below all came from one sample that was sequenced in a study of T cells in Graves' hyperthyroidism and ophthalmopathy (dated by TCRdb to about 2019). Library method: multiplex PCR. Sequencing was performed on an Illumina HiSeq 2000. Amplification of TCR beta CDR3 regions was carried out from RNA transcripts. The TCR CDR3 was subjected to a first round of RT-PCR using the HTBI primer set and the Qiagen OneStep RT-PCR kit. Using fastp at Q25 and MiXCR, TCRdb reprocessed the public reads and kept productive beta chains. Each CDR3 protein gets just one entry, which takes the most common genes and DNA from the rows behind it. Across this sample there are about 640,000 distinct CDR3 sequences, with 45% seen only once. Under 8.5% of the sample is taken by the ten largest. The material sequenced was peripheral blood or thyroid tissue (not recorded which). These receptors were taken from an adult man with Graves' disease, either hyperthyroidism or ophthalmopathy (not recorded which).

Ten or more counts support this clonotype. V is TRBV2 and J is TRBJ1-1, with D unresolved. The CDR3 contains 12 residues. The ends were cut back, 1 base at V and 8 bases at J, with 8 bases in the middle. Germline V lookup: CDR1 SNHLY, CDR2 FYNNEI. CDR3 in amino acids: CASSEGQLEAFF. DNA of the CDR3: TGTGCCAGCAGTGAAGGGCAGCTAGAAGCTTTCTTT.

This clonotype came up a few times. The DNA for the CDR3 is TGTGCCAGCAGTTCAAATGAGTGGGGTTCGTACACTGAAGCTTTCTTT. Translation: CASSSNEWGSYTEAFF. The chain recombines TRBV12-3 or TRBV12-4 with TRBJ1-1, with D unresolved. V dropped 4 bases and J dropped 3 bases, with 18 bases sitting between them. The CDR3 extends over 16 amino acids.

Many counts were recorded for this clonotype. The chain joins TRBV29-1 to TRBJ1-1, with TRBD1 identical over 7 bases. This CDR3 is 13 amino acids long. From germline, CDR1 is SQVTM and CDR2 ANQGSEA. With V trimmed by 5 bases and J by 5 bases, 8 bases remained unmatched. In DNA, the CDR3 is TGCAGCGTTCGTGGAGGGGGCGGGACTGAAGCTTTCTTT. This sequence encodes CSVRGGGGTEAFF. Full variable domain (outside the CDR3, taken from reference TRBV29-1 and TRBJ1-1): SAVISQKPSRDICQRGTSLTIQCQVDSQVTMMFWYRQQPGQSLTLIATANQGSEATYESGFVIDKFPISRPNLTFSTLTVSNMSPEDSSIYLCSVRGGGGTEAFFGQGTRLTVV.

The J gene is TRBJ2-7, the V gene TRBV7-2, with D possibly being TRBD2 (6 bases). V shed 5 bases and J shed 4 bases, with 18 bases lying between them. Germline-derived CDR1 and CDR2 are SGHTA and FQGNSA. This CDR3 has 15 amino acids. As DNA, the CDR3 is TGTGCCAGCAGCCAAGAGGCGGGACGGAGTTACGAGCAGTACTTC. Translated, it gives CASSQEAGRSYEQYF.

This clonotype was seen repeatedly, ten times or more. As DNA, the CDR3 is TGCAGCGTCCCCGAGGAAGGGTACGGCGTCGAGCAGTACTTC. Protein: CSVPEEGYGVEQYF. This sequence joins TRBV29-1 and TRBJ2-7; D is uncertain. The CDR3 sequence is 14 residues long. Trimming cost V 6 bases and J 6 bases, with 21 bases left between them. CDR1 and CDR2 from the germline V gene are SQVTM and ANQGSEA.

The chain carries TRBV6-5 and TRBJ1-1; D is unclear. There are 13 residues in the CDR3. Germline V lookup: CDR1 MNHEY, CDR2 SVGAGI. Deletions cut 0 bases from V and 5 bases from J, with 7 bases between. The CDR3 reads CASSYSSATEAFF. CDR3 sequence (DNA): TGTGCCAGCAGTTACTCTTCGGCTACTGAAGCTTTCTTT.

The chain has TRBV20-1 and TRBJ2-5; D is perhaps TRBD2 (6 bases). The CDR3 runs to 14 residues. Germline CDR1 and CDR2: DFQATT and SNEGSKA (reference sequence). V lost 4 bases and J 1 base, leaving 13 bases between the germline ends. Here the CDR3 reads CSAIQPGGQETQYF. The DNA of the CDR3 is TGCAGTGCTATCCAACCCGGGGGCCAAGAGACCCAGTACTTC.

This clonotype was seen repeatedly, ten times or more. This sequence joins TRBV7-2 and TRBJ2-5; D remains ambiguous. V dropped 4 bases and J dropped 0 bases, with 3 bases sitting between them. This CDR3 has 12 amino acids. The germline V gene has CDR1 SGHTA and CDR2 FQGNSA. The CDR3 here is CASSSYQETQYF. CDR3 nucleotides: TGTGCCAGCAGCTCCTACCAAGAGACCCAGTACTTC. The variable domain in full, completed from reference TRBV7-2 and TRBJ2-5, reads GAGVSQSPSNKVTEKGKDVELRCDPISGHTALYWYRQSLGQGLEFLIYFQGNSAPDKSGLPSDRFSAERTGGSVSTLTIQRTQQEDSAVYLCASSSYQETQYFGPGTRLLVL.

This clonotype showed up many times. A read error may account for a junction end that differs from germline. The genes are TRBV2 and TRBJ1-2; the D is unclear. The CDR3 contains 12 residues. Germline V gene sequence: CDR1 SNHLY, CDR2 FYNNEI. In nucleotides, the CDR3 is TGCGCCAGCAGCGAAACAGAGTATGGCTACACCTTC. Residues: CASSETEYGYTF. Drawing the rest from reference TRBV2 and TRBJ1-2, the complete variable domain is EPEVTQTPSHQVTQMGQEVILRCVPISNHLYFYWYRQILGQKVEFLVSFYNNEISEKSEIFDDQFSVERPDGSNFTLKIRSTKLEDSAMYFCASSETEYGYTFGSGTRLTVV.

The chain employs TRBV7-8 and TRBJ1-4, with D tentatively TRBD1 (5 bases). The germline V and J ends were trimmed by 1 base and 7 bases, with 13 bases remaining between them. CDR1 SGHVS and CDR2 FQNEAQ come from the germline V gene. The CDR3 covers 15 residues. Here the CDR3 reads CASSLDGAWVEKLFF. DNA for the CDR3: TGTGCCAGCAGCTTAGATGGGGCTTGGGTTGAAAAACTGTTTTTT.

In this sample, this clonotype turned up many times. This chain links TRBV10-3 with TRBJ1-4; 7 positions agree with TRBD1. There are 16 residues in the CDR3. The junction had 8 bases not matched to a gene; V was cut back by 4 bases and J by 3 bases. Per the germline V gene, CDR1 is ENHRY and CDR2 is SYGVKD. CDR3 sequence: CAISADRASANEKLFF. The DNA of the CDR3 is TGTGCCATCAGTGCCGACAGGGCTTCGGCTAATGAAAAACTGTTTTTT.

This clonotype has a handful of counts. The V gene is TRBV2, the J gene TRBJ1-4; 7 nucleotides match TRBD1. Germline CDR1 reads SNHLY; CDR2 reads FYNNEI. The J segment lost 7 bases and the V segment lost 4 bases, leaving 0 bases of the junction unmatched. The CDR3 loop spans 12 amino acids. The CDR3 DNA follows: TGTGCCAGCAGTGGACAGGGTGAAAAACTGTTTTTT. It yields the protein CASSGQGEKLFF.